The present T cell receptor (beta chain) was sequenced within a study of PD-L1 blockade in urothelial cancer (dated by TCRdb to about 2017). Regarding the research as a whole: Therapy was started in the mid-2010s for all patients, and atezolizumab 1,200 mg was administered intravenously every 3 weeks. Twenty-five of 29 patients were identified as males with urothelial cancer of bladder origin, and a prior smoking history was reported by 18 of 29 patients. Pretreatment blood TCR-seq was available for under 35 patients, at least one posttreatment blood collection was obtained for 24 patients, and tumor TCR-seq was available for 24 patients. Blood samples were analyzed at two time points: 3 weeks after treatment start (second dose) and 6 weeks after treatment start. Pretreatment tumor samples, along with matched peripheral blood collected serially before and after atezolizumab treatment, underwent TCR sequencing. Durable clinical benefit meant progression-free survival longer than 6 months, and TCR features were also tested against progression-free and overall survival. In the same patients who had TCR sequencing, pretreatment tumors also underwent whole exome sequencing and RNA sequencing. Durable clinical benefit was achieved by nine patients and was not achieved by 20 patients. Blood samples yielded a median of around 130,000 T cells and around 80,000 unique TCRs, with median clonality roughly 0.084. Patients had an ECOG performance status of 0 or 1 and had received between 0 and 3 prior chemotherapy regimens. Somatic, immune and clinical correlates of response to PD-L1 blockade with atezolizumab in urothelial cancer were the focus of an exploratory multi-omic analysis. Paper-wide results and their limitations: At 3 weeks after the start of treatment, tumor-associated TCR clones in peripheral blood had expanded more in patients with durable benefit (n ≈ 24, p = 0.022). Small sample size (n ≈ 30) and many exploratory analyses mean the results are intended to be hypothesis-generating. A pretreatment peripheral blood TCR clonality below the median was linked to improved progression-free and overall survival.

Taken from the germline V gene, the CDR1 and CDR2 loops are SGHRS and YFSETQ. The CDR3 has 15 amino acids, counting the end cysteine and phenylalanine. Kept here is only the CDR3 DNA, which spans 45 bases and is read in frame from base 1. V trim: 2 bases; J trim: 0 bases; unmatched bases: 2. Read against the paper, the sample's time point label means: pretreatment peripheral blood. The cohort included some 30 patients with locally advanced or metastatic urothelial carcinoma who were treated at Memorial Sloan Kettering on a trial protocol. Peripheral blood mononuclear cells were collected pretreatment and during treatment, with between 1 and 8 total time points per patient. The Qiagen DNeasy Blood extraction kit was used to purify genomic DNA from total PBMCs and tumor samples. PBMCs were collected pretreatment and during treatment and were isolated and stored as previously described. On this clone itself: Its cognate antigen has yet to be identified. The input lacks base qualities; no much larger clone sits a single base away.

Synthetic TCR analog templates were spiked into each PCR so that absolute template abundance could be estimated from read counts. Using the immunoSEQ assay, TCRbeta CDR3 regions were amplified from genomic DNA with bias-controlled V and J gene primers. Sequencing of rearranged TCRbeta segments was done at approximately 20X coverage. Per the source publication's procedure: Sequencing errors were corrected by clustering and CDR3s were annotated against IMGT to assign V, D and J genes. Only productive TCRbeta rearrangements were used in downstream analyses, excluding out-of-frame or stop-codon sequences. Clonality was computed as one minus Shannon entropy normalized by the log of the number of unique productive sequences. Clones differing between time points or between blood and tumor were identified using Fisher's exact test with Benjamini-Hochberg correction, with an adjusted p below 0.01 applied as the threshold. TCRdb took over this immuneACCESS table, retaining in-frame rearrangements with V and J assigned. Such tables are incomplete; in checked studies, under half of the missing clones stem from an unresolved V gene, and the remainder is unexplained. That table is the source of V, J and clone size, and D and trimming were worked out from the DNA. The sample table records about 130,000 clones; around 84% of these occur just once. The top ten constitute under 3.5% of the sample.

This receptor was taken from a man between 45 and 60 years old with urothelial cancer. Sequencing used PBMCs, obtained around atezolizumab (anti-PD-L1) treatment. Recombination linked TRBV5-1 to TRBJ2-3, with 8 bases matching TRBD2. The CDR3 corresponds to CASSFSSGSTDTQYF. The nucleotide sequence is TGCGCCAGCAGCTTTTCTAGCGGGAGCACAGATACGCAGTATTTT.